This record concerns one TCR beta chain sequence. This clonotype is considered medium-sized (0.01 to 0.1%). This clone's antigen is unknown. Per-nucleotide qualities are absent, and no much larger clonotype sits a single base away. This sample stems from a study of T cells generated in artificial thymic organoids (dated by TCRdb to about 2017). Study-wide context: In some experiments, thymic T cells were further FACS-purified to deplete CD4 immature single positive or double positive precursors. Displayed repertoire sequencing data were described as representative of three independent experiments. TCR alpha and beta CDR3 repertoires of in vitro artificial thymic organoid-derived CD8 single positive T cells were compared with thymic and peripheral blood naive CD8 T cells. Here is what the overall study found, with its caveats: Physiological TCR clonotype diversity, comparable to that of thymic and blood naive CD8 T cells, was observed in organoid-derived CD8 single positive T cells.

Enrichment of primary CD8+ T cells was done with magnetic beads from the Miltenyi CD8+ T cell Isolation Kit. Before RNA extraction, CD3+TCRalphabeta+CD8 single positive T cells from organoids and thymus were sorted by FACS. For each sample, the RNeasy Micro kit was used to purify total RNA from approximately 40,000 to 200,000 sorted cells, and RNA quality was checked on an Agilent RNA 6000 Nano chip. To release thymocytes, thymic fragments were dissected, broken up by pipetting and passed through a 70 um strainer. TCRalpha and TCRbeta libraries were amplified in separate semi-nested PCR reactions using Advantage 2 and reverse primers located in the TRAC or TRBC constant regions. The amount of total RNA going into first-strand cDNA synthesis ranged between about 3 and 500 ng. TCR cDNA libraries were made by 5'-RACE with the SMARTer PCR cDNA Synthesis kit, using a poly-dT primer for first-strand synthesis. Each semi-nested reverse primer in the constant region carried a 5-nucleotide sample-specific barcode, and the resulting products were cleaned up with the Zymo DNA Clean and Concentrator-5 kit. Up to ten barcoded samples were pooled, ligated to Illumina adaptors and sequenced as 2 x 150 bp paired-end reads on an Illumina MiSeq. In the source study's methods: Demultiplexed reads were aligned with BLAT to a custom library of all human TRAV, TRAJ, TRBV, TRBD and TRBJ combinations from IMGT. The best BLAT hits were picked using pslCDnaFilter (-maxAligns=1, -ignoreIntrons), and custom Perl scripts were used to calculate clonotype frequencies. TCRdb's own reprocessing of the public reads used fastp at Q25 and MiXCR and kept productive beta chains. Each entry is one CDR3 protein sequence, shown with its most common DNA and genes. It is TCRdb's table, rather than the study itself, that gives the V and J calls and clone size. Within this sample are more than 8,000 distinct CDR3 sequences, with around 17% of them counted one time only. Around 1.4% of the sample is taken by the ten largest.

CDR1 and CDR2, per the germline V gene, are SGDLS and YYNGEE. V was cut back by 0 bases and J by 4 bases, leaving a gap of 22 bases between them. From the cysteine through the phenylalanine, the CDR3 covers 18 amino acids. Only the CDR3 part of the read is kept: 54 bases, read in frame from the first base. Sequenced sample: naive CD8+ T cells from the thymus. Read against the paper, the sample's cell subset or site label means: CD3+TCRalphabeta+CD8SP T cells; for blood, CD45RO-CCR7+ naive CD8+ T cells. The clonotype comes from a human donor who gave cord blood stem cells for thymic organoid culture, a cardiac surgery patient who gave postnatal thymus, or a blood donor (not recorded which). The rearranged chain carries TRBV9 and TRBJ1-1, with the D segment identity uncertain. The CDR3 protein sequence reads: CASSVVGGLAHPSTEAFF. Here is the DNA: TGTGCCAGCAGCGTAGTTGGTGGGTTAGCCCATCCTAGCACTGAAGCTTTCTTT.